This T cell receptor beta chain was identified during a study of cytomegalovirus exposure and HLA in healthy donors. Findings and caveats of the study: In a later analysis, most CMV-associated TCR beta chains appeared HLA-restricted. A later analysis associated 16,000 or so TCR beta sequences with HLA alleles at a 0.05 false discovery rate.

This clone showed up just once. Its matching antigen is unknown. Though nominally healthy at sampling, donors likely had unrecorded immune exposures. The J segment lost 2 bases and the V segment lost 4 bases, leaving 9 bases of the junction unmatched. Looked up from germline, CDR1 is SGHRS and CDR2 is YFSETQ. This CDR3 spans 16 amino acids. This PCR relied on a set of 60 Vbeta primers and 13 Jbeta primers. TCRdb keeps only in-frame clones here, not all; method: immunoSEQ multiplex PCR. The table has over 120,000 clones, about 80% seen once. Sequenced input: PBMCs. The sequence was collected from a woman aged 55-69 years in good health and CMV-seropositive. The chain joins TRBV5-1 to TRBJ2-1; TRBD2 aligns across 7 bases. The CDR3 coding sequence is TGCGCCAGCAGCGTTGGCACTAGCGATACCTACAATGAGCAGTTCTTC. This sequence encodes CASSVGTSDTYNEQFF. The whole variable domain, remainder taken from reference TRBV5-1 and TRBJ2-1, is KAGVTQTPRYLIKTRGQQVTLSCSPISGHRSVSWYQQTPGQGLQFLFEYFSETQRNKGNFPGRFSGRQFSNSRSEMNVSTLELGDSALYLCASSVGTSDTYNEQFFGPGTRLTVL.